A single sample is the source of the 23 T cell receptor beta chains below, sequenced in a study of graft-versus-host responses after intestinal transplantation. The antigens these receptors bind are not known. TCRdb keeps only in-frame clones here, not all; method: immunoSEQ multiplex PCR. Of over 90,000 clones listed, 91% are singletons. The sample was unstimulated CD4+ T cells sorted from spleen or lymph node cells, taken before transplant. The receptors shown here come from a human donor who was the organ donor for an intestinal transplant.

The chain employs TRBV27 and TRBJ1-2; the D gene is possibly TRBD1 (6 bases). From germline, CDR1 is MNHEY and CDR2 SMNVEV (reference sequence). This CDR3 is built from 16 residues. Deletions cut 2 bases from V and 8 bases from J, with 21 bases between. The CDR3 region is CASSLRGVGALRGYTF. For the CDR3, the DNA is TGTGCCAGCAGTTTACGGGGGGTGGGGGCCTTAAGGGGCTACACCTTC.

The J gene is TRBJ1-2, the V gene TRBV30, with unresolved D. Trimming shortened V by 4 bases and J by 8 bases, and 20 bases separated the two germline ends. The CDR3 is 14 amino acids. CDR1 and CDR2 (germline): GTSNPN, SVGIG (reference sequence). Written as DNA, the CDR3 is TGTGCCTGGACCCTCGTGGAGGTTCGAACGGGCTACACCTTC. Its translation is CAWTLVEVRTGYTF.

The chain is built from TRBV4-2 and TRBJ2-5; 11 positions match TRBD2. The germline CDR1 and CDR2 sequences are LGHNA and YNFKEQ. The CDR3 consists of 18 residues. Losses at the gene ends were 4 bases for V and 4 bases for J; bases not matched to a gene: 14. CDR3: CASSPGLAGGPGRETQYF. As DNA, the CDR3 is TGTGCCAGCAGCCCGGGCTTAGCGGGGGGGCCGGGTCGAGAGACCCAGTACTTC.

The rearrangement uses TRBV16 and TRBJ2-3, with 13 bases matching TRBD2. Germline values: CDR1 KGHSY, CDR2 FQNENV. The CDR3 contains 17 residues. Trimming removed 1 base from V and 5 bases from J; junction bases left unmatched: 6. The CDR3 reads CASSQLLAGGPGDTQYF. The CDR3 region has the DNA TGTGCCAGCAGCCAATTACTAGCGGGGGGGCCCGGAGATACGCAGTATTTT. The entire variable domain, with the rest obtained from reference TRBV16 and TRBJ2-3, is as follows: GEEVAQTPKHLVRGEGQKAKLYCAPIKGHSYVFWYQQVLKNEFKFLISFQNENVFDETGMPKERFSAKCLPNSPCSLEIQATKLEDSAVYFCASSQLLAGGPGDTQYFGPGTRLTVL.

The chain carries TRBV25-1 and TRBJ2-2, with 9 bases that match TRBD1. The trim removed 4 bases at V and 5 bases at J, leaving 5 bases unmatched. Germline V lookup: CDR1 MGHDK, CDR2 SYGVNS. CDR3 length equals 15 residues. CDR3 DNA: TGTGCCAGCAGTGGGGGGACAGGGCGGACCGGGGAGCTGTTTTTT. Translation gives CASSGGTGRTGELFF.

The rearrangement joins TRBV4-2 to TRBJ2-7, with D possibly being TRBD2 (6 bases). The CDR3 spans 17 residues. Germline CDR1 LGHNA, CDR2 YNFKEQ. Trimming took 0 bases from V and 2 from J, leaving 17 bases between them. The CDR3 DNA follows: TGTGCCAGCAGCCAAGAGACCATTGGGGGACTTCCCTACGAGCAGTACTTC. Translating it yields CASSQETIGGLPYEQYF.

The chain recombines TRBV9 with TRBJ2-3, with D tentatively TRBD2 (5 bases). Trimming left V 2 bases short and J 5 bases short, with 21 bases between. Germline V lookup: CDR1 SGDLS, CDR2 YYNGEE. The CDR3 has 17 amino acids. CDR3 sequence (DNA): TGTGCCAGCAGCGTTGGATCTACTAGGTTCGGGGTAGATACGCAGTATTTT. Amino acid sequence: CASSVGSTRFGVDTQYF.

Notes on this clone: One junction end does not reproduce the germline sequence, and a read error may be involved. CDR3 nucleotides: TGTGCCAGCAGCTTAGCCCAGGGGTCCTTCGAGCAGTACTTC. Its translation: CASSLAQGSFEQYF. V is TRBV7-2 and J is TRBJ2-7; tentative D call: TRBD1 (6 bases). CDR1 is SGHTA, CDR2 FQGNSA, per germline. The CDR3 sequence is 14 residues long. Together with reference TRBV7-2 and TRBJ2-7, the CDR3 gives the full variable domain: GAGVSQSPSNKVTEKGKDVELRCDPISGHTALYWYRQSLGQGLEFLIYFQGNSAPDKSGLPSDRFSAERTGGSVSTLTIQRTQQEDSAVYLCASSLAQGSFEQYFGPGTRLTVT.

The rearrangement joins TRBV5-6 to TRBJ2-7; tentative D call: TRBD1 (5 bases). Trimming pared 1 base from V and 3 bases from J, leaving 11 bases between. The germline gives CDR1 SGHDT, CDR2 YYEEEE. The CDR3 is 14 residues long. CDR3 nucleotide sequence: TGTGCCAGCAGCTTGCGGACAAAGAGCTACGAGCAGTACTTC. Its translation is CASSLRTKSYEQYF. The entire variable domain, with the rest obtained from reference TRBV5-6 and TRBJ2-7, is as follows: DAGVTQSPTHLIKTRGQQVTLRCSPKSGHDTVSWYQQALGQGPQFIFQYYEEEERQRGNFPDRFSGHQFPNYSSELNVNALLLGDSALYLCASSLRTKSYEQYFGPGTRLTVT.

V is TRBV18 and J is TRBJ1-2, with unresolved D. This CDR3 region has 14 residues. CDR1 is KGHSH and CDR2 is LQKENI in the germline V gene. The ends were cut back, 2 bases at V and 5 bases at J, with 12 bases in the middle. The CDR3 spells CASSPGRTSYGYTF. The CDR3 bases are TGTGCCAGCTCACCAGGGAGGACCTCGTATGGCTACACCTTC.

This chain connects TRBV18 to TRBJ2-1; 12 nucleotides match TRBD2. The CDR3 has 17 residues. The V gene end was trimmed by 3 bases and the J gene end by 9 bases; junction bases not matched to a gene: 12. Germline V gene data show CDR1 as KGHSH and CDR2 as LQKENI. CDR3 residues: CASSPFRLAGEEGEQFF. As DNA, the CDR3 is TGTGCCAGCTCACCCTTCCGACTAGCGGGGGAGGAGGGTGAGCAGTTCTTC.

The rearrangement uses TRBV6-5 and TRBJ2-4; a possible D gene is TRBD1 (5 bases). Germline V lookup: CDR1 MNHEY, CDR2 SVGAGI. This CDR3 region has 15 residues. V was pared by 1 base and J by 0 bases, with 7 bases between. The CDR3 nucleotides read TGTGCCAGCAGTTACTGGGGCCTAGCCAAAAACATTCAGTACTTC. This sequence encodes CASSYWGLAKNIQYF.

V gene TRBV18 combines with J gene TRBJ2-7, with 10 bases aligning to TRBD1. Germline assignment: CDR1 KGHSH and CDR2 LQKENI. CDR3 length: 15 residues. Unmatched junction bases numbered 10, after V lost 4 bases and J lost 7 bases. The DNA for the CDR3 is TGTGCCAGCTCACACAATCGGGACAGGGGAAGAGAGCAGTACTTC. Amino acid sequence: CASSHNRDRGREQYF.

This sequence joins TRBV7-2 and TRBJ2-7; 11 nucleotides line up with TRBD2. CDR1 and CDR2 from the germline V gene are SGHTA and FQGNSA. CDR3 length: 15 amino acids. Trimming took 1 base from V and 4 from J; bases not matched to a gene: 3. The CDR3 region has the DNA TGTGCCAGCAGCTTAGGACTAGCGGGGAGGTACGAGCAGTACTTC. Its protein product is CASSLGLAGRYEQYF.

The chain links TRBV10-1 to TRBJ2-3, with 8 nucleotides matching TRBD1. CDR1 WNHNN and CDR2 SYGVQD come from the germline V gene (reference sequence). V gave up 11 bases and J gave up 2 bases; unmatched junction bases: 9. This CDR3 has 14 amino acids. The DNA for the CDR3 is TGCGCCCGAGAGACAGGGGACTTCACAGATACGCAGTATTTT. Translation: CARETGDFTDTQYF.

This clone is a singleton in its sample. The rearrangement links TRBV4-1 to TRBJ2-5, with D possibly TRBD2 on 5 matching bases. CDR3 size: 14 residues. Deletions cut 0 bases from V and 7 bases from J, with 12 bases between. CDR1 and CDR2 (germline): MGHRA, YSYEKL. CDR3 in amino acids: CASSQEGPRGTQYF. In DNA form, the CDR3 reads TGCGCCAGCAGCCAAGAAGGCCCCCGGGGGACCCAGTACTTC.

This chain joins TRBV2 and TRBJ1-3; D is uncertain. V was clipped by 2 bases and J by 0 bases, with 8 bases between them. Germline CDR1 is SNHLY and CDR2 is FYNNEI. There are 15 residues in the CDR3. The CDR3: CASSEQRSSGNTIYF. DNA for the CDR3: TGTGCCAGCAGTGAACAGCGAAGCTCTGGAAACACCATATATTTT.

J is TRBJ2-3 and V is TRBV6-6; no firm D call. CDR3 size: 13 residues. In germline, CDR1 is MNHNY, CDR2 SVGAGI (reference sequence). The germline V and J ends were trimmed by 4 bases and 4 bases, with 9 bases remaining between them. In DNA form, the CDR3 reads TGTGCCAGCAGTTGGCGTAGCTCAGATACGCAGTATTTT. It yields the protein CASSWRSSDTQYF.

The chain combines TRBV9 with TRBJ1-5, with 9 bases identical to TRBD1. V lost 3 bases and J lost 2; bases outside the gene matches: 3. The V gene's germline CDR1 is SGDLS and CDR2 YYNGEE. This CDR3 has 15 residues. CDR3 nucleotides: TGTGCCAGCAGCGCGGGGGACAGGGGCAATCAGCCCCAGCATTTT. Translation gives CASSAGDRGNQPQHF.

V and J are TRBV4-3 and TRBJ2-3, with TRBD2 matching 9 bases. The junction had 8 bases not matched to a gene; V was cut back by 4 bases and J by 0 bases. The CDR3 is 17 amino acids. Germline V lookup: CDR1 LGHNA, CDR2 YSLEER. CDR3 sequence (DNA): TGCGCCAGCAGCCTCCTTCTGACTAGCGGTAGCACAGATACGCAGTATTTT. This encodes CASSLLLTSGSTDTQYF.

The chain carries TRBV7-8 and TRBJ2-7, with 10 bases aligning to TRBD2. The V gene end was trimmed by 2 bases and the J gene end by 5 bases; junction bases not matched to a gene: 6. There are 15 residues in the CDR3. Germline V gene data show CDR1 as SGHVS and CDR2 as FQNEAQ. CDR3 in DNA: TGTGCCAGCAGCTTAAAGCGGGGGGGCTTCCACGAGCAGTACTTC. It specifies CASSLKRGGFHEQYF.

This clone was observed a handful of times. The J gene is TRBJ1-6, the V gene TRBV28, with 7 bases lining up with TRBD1. This CDR3 has 15 amino acids. Germline trimming cut 0 bases from V and 4 bases from J; bases unmatched to any gene: 0. From germline, CDR1 is MDHEN and CDR2 SYDVKM. As DNA, the CDR3 is TGTGCCAGCAGTTTATGGACAGGGTATAATTCACCCCTCCACTTT. It codes for CASSLWTGYNSPLHF.

This chain connects TRBV30 to TRBJ1-1, with 8 bases fitting TRBD1. The length of the CDR3 is 15 residues. Per the germline V gene, CDR1 is GTSNPN and CDR2 is SVGIG (reference sequence). J was trimmed by 5 bases and V by 1 base; bases with no gene match: 9. The CDR3 here is CAWSDPDRARTEAFF. CDR3 nucleotides: TGTGCCTGGAGTGATCCGGACAGGGCAAGAACTGAAGCTTTCTTT.